The 10 T cell receptor beta chains given below trace back to one sample, sequenced in a study of blood T cells in healthy people across ages. Alongside a J-beta primer mix, a sample-barcoded 5' primer served in a second PCR lasting roughly 7 to 11 cycles. Each CDR3 protein gets one entry after TCRdb re-called the 5' RACE reads with MiXCR. The sample records hundreds of thousands of distinct CDR3 sequences, around 30% being singletons. The specimen was blood. Receptors originate from a woman in her seventies in good health.

In this sample, this clonotype turned up a few times. J is TRBJ2-3 and V is TRBV5-1; D remains ambiguous. The CDR3 covers 14 residues. CDR1 is SGHRS, CDR2 YFSETQ, per germline. V was pared by 2 bases and J by 6 bases, with 13 bases between. The CDR3 region has the DNA TGCGCCAGCAGCTTAGGGATGGACGGCGATACGCAGTATTTT. Its translation is CASSLGMDGDTQYF.

The genes are TRBV20-1 and TRBJ2-1; D perhaps matches TRBD1 (6 bases). Deletions cut 6 bases from V and 8 bases from J, with 17 bases between. This CDR3 has 13 residues. CDR1 DFQATT and CDR2 SNEGSKA come from the germline V gene (reference sequence). The DNA for the CDR3 is TGCAGTGCCCCACAGGGTTCGGGCGATGAGCAGTTCTTC. This encodes CSAPQGSGDEQFF.

The gene calls are TRBV7-9 and TRBJ2-5, with D perhaps TRBD1 (7 bases). The DNA end favors TRBJ2-1, so the J call may be wrong. Germline assignment: CDR1 SEHNR and CDR2 FQNEAQ (reference sequence). The CDR3 is 13 amino acids. The DNA for the CDR3 is TGTGCCAGCAGCCCTCGACAGGGAGGTGAGCAGTTCTTC. Protein: CASSPRQGGEQFF.

This clonotype was detected once. The chain recombines TRBV6-5 with TRBJ2-5; D not certain. The germline CDR1 and CDR2 sequences are MNHEY and SVGAGI. CDR3 size: 12 residues. Trimming pared 6 bases from V and 2 bases from J, leaving 7 bases between. CDR3 nucleotide sequence: TGTGCCAGCAGATCTGTACAAGAGACCCAGTACTTC. Translation: CASRSVQETQYF.

The J gene is TRBJ2-1, the V gene TRBV4-1; 7 nucleotides agree with TRBD2. The CDR3 has 13 amino acids. The V and J ends lost 6 bases and 7 bases, in that order; junction bases with no gene match: 6. CDR1 is MGHRA, CDR2 YSYEKL, per germline. CDR3 in amino acids: CASRSSGGNEQFF. The CDR3 DNA reads TGCGCCAGCAGGTCTTCCGGGGGGAATGAGCAGTTCTTC.

The rearrangement uses TRBV11-2 and TRBJ1-1, with D uncertain. The CDR3 length is 16 residues. The V and J ends lost 1 base and 5 bases respectively, with 17 bases between them. CDR1 and CDR2 from the germline V gene are SGHAT and FQNNGV. CDR3 nucleotides: TGTGCCAGCAGCTTAGGACTTACTGTGTTTGGGACTGAAGCTTTCTTT. Its protein is CASSLGLTVFGTEAFF.

This clonotype was seen only a few times. The chain combines TRBV6-2 or TRBV6-3 with TRBJ2-2, with 7 nucleotides matching TRBD2. Germline V gives CDR1 MNHEY, CDR2 SVGEGT. V gave up 4 bases and J gave up 0 bases; unmatched junction bases: 5. The CDR3 runs to 16 residues. As DNA, the CDR3 is TGTGCCAGCAGTTGGGAGGGAGCCACGAACACCGGGGAGCTGTTTTTT. As protein: CASSWEGATNTGELFF.

This clonotype was observed a handful of times. V is TRBV7-9 and J is TRBJ2-5; the D gene could be TRBD1 or TRBD2 (5 bases each). Germline assignment: CDR1 SEHNR and CDR2 FQNEAQ (reference sequence). The CDR3 sequence is 17 residues long. V dropped 0 bases and J dropped 4 bases, with 18 bases sitting between them. The CDR3: CASSLAGLGEPGETQYF. DNA for the CDR3: TGTGCCAGCAGCTTAGCGGGGCTGGGGGAGCCCGGAGAGACCCAGTACTTC.

The V and J genes are TRBV7-2 and TRBJ1-2; TRBD1 matches 8 bases. V was pared by 2 bases and J by 3 bases, with 2 bases of the junction left unmatched. Germline CDR1 SGHTA, CDR2 FQGNSA. This CDR3 is 14 amino acids long. CDR3 DNA sequence: TGTGCCAGCAGCTTAACGGACAGGGACTATGGCTACACCTTC. It codes for CASSLTDRDYGYTF. The full variable domain, with the rest looked up from reference TRBV7-2 and TRBJ1-2, is GAGVSQSPSNKVTEKGKDVELRCDPISGHTALYWYRQSLGQGLEFLIYFQGNSAPDKSGLPSDRFSAERTGGSVSTLTIQRTQQEDSAVYLCASSLTDRDYGYTFGSGTRLTVV.

In regard to this clonotype: Sequence at one end of the junction differs from germline and may be a read error. The chain is built from TRBV28 and TRBJ1-1; a possible D gene is TRBD1 (5 bases). Germline assignment: CDR1 MDHEN and CDR2 SYDVKM. The CDR3 extends over 15 amino acids. The CDR3: CAGSHRNRYNTEAFF. CDR3 DNA sequence: TGTGCCGGCAGTCATAGGAACAGGTATAACACTGAAGCTTTCTTT.